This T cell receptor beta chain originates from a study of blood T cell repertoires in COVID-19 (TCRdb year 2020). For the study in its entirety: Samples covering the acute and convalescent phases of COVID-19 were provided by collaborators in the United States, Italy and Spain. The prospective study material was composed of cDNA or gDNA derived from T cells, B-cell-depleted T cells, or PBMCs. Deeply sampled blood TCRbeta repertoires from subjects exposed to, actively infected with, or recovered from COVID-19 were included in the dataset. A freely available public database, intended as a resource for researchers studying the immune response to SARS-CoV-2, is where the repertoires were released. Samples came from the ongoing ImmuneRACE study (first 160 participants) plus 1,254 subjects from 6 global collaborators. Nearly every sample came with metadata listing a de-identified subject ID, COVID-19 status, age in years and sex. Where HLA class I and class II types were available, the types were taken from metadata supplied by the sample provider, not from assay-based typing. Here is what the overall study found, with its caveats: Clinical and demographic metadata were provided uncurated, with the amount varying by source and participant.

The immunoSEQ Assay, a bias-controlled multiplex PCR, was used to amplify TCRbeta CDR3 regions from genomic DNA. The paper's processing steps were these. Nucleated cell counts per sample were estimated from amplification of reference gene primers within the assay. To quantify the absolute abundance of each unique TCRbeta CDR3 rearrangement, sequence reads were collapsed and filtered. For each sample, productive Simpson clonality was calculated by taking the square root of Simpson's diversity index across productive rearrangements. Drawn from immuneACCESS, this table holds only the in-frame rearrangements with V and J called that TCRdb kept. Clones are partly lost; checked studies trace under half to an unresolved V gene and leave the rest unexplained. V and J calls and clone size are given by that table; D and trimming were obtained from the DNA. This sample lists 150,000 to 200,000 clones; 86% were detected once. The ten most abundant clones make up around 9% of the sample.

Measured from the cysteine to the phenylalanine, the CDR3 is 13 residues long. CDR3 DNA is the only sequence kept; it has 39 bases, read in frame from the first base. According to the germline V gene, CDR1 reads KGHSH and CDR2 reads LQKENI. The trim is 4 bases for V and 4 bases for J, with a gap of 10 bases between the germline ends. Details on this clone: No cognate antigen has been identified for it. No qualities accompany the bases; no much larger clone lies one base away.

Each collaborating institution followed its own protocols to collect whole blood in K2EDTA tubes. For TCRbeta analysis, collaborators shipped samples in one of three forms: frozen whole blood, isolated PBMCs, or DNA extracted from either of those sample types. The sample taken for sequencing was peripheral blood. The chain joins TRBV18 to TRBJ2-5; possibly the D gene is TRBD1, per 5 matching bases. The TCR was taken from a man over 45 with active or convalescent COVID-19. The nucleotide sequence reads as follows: TGTGCCAGCTCACAACGACAGCTAGAGACCCAGTACTTC. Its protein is CASSQRQLETQYF.